This TCR beta chain was captured in a study of T cell changes during pregnancy in multiple sclerosis. The table came from immunoSEQ multiplex PCR; TCRdb's copy has only in-frame clones and leaves some out. Here the sample spans approximately 10,000 clones, under 85% being singletons. The CDR3 extends over 17 amino acids. Losses at the gene ends were 2 bases for V and 0 bases for J; bases not matched to a gene: 5. Per the germline V gene, CDR1 is SGHRS and CDR2 is YFSETQ. The material was CD8+ T cells from peripheral blood mononuclear cells, obtained in the third trimester of pregnancy. This rearrangement joins TRBV5-1 to TRBJ1-5, with 10 bases fitting TRBD1. This TCR derives from a female donor in good health, enrolled as a control in a pregnancy study. CDR3 in amino acids: CASSFGQGGYSNQPQHF. The DNA of the CDR3 is TGCGCCAGCAGCTTCGGACAGGGGGGATATAGCAATCAGCCCCAGCATTTT.